The entry below describes one T cell receptor (beta chain). It lacks a known antigen. Nothing much larger sits one base from this clone, and base qualities are not available. Clipping removes 3 bases from V and 5 bases from J, with 3 as the unmatched junction base count. The CDR3, cysteine through phenylalanine, is 13 amino acids long. CDR3 DNA is the only sequence kept; it has 39 bases, read in frame from the first base. From a lookup of the germline V gene, CDR1 and CDR2 are SNHLY and FYNNEI. The sample originates from a study of tumor and adjacent non-tumor tissue in lung cancer (dated by TCRdb to 2017 to 2018). About the study as a whole: Patients with adenocarcinoma (around eleven), squamous cell carcinoma (2) and small cell lung cancer (1) were included in the cohort. For each patient, one tumor sample and one normal lung sample were taken, giving roughly 30 paired specimens that underwent TCRbeta CDR3 sequencing. A total of 95 million to 150 million productive TCRbeta reads were generated by sequencing, corresponding to an average of about 4 million reads per sample. The study compared bulk TCRbeta repertoires from lung tumor tissue and matched distant non-tumor lung tissue of about 15 lung cancer patients. Among the roughly 15 patients, ages ranged from roughly 30 to 85 years, some ten were men and 5 were women, and disease was TNM stage I to III.

Libraries were constructed by multiplex PCR. TCRdb shows the sequencer as Illumina HiSeq 2500. TCRbeta libraries were constructed through three rounds of nested PCR with primers (Table S4) according to protocols adapted from ARM-PCR. Before sequencing, PCR products of 200-500 bp were cut from the gel and purified using the QIAquick gel extraction kit. In the paper's pipeline: Reads were cleaned using Trimmomatic, were merged into complete CDR3 sequences using FLASH, and were assigned to V(D)J germline segments using MiTCR. Clonal diversity was calculated as the inverse Simpson's index using VDJtools. A read counted as productive if the sequence was in-frame and lacked a premature stop codon. TCRdb itself trimmed the public reads at Q25 with fastp, ran MiXCR and retained productive beta chains. Rows with one shared CDR3 protein collapse into an entry with the most common genes and DNA. The V and J calls and clone size are TCRdb's, not the authors'. The sample has 90,000 to 120,000 distinct CDR3 sequences on record, more than 55% of them singletons. Approximately 18% of the sample is held by the ten biggest clonotypes.

RNA was isolated from bulk unsorted tissue, and RNA quality was assessed with a NanoDrop ND-1000 and an Agilent 2100. Distant non-tumor tissue taken more than 3 cm from the tumor edge was used as the normal lung sample. All donors had newly diagnosed lung cancer, had not received prior chemotherapy, and were admitted for thoracic surgery in China between August and November 2014. The study excluded patients who had received radiotherapy or chemotherapy before or who had another cancer at the same time. Surgical tissue pieces of roughly 1-2.1 cm3 were preserved in RNAlater solution and stored at -80 °C until use. Results and caveats for the whole study, not just this receptor: In normal lung, the top 100 clones accounted for a significantly larger cumulative share of the repertoire than in tumor tissue. Because peripheral blood was not sequenced, blood TCRbeta repertoires in the lung cancer patients of the study were not examined. The cohort had only around 15 patients, and the authors noted that larger samples and more detailed clinical data are needed. Tumor tissue showed significantly greater TCR diversity (inverse Simpson) than normal lung tissue (roughly 430 vs 170, P = 0.0075, Mann-Whitney U test). Younger patients had significantly higher TCR diversity, and higher tumor TCR diversity was associated with shorter overall and disease-free survival. The methods do not name the sequencing platform or mention unique molecular identifiers.

Sequencing input: distant non-tumor lung tissue. The chain is made from TRBV2 and TRBJ2-7; 8 junctional bases match TRBD1. The receptor comes from a young man with non-small cell lung cancer. The base sequence is TGTGCCAGCAGTGACAGGGGGCTAGACGAGCAGTACTTC. It translates to CASSDRGLDEQYF.